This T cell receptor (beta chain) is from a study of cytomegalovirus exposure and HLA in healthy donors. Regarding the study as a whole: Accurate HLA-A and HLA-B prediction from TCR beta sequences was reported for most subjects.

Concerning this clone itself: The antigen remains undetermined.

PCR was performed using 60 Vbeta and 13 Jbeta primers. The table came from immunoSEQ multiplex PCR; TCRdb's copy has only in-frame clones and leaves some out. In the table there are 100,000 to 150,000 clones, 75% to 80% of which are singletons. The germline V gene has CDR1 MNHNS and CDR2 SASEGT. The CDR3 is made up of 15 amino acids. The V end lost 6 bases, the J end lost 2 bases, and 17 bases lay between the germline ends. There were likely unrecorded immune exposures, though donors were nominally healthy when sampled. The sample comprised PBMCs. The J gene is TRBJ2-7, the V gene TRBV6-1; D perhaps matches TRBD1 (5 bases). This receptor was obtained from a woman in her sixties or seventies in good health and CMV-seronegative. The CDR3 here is CASRQGQHGTYEQYF. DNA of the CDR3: TGTGCCAGCAGGCAGGGCCAGCATGGGACCTACGAGCAGTACTTC.